The present T cell receptor (beta chain) was sequenced within a study of T cell repertoires in cytomegalovirus infection. TCRdb redid the calling of the reads with MiXCR, one entry per CDR3 protein. This table has approximately 630,000 distinct CDR3 sequences, roughly a quarter appearing once. The length of the CDR3 is 15 residues. Germline V gene lookup returns CDR1 SGHVS and CDR2 FNYEAQ. V dropped 3 bases and J dropped 3 bases, with 14 bases sitting between them. The sequence was obtained from a human donor in good health (CMV status not recorded). Some clones in this sample may be carry-over from other donors' samples. The chain links TRBV7-6 to TRBJ1-1; D call uncertain. Sequencing was performed on CD8+ T cells from PBMCs. The CDR3 spells CASSFHQERDTEAFF. The CDR3 DNA follows: TGTGCCAGCAGCTTCCACCAGGAAAGAGACACTGAAGCTTTCTTT.